This TCR beta chain was profiled in a study of T cell repertoires in cytomegalovirus infection. Findings and caveats of the study: Across the ex vivo response, the dominant clonotypes were HLA-C-restricted CMV-specific TCR beta clonotypes.

TCRdb re-called the reads through MiXCR, storing one row per CDR3 protein. Of fewer than 550,000 distinct CDR3 sequences in the sample, about 30% were seen once. J lost 2 bases, V lost 3 bases, and 12 bases had no gene match. The germline V gene has CDR1 LNHDA and CDR2 SQIVND (reference sequence). The CDR3 has 17 amino acids. This clonotype was observed at least ten times. Its matching antigen is unknown. Material: PBMCs. The rearrangement uses TRBV19 and TRBJ2-5; the match to TRBD1 covers 7 bases. The TCR sequence derives from a human donor in good health (CMV status not recorded). Some clones in this sample may be carry-over from other donors' samples. The DNA for the CDR3 is TGTGCCAGTAGTATCTTTCACGTGAGGGGGCAGCAAGAGACCCAGTACTTC. This translates into CASSIFHVRGQQETQYF.